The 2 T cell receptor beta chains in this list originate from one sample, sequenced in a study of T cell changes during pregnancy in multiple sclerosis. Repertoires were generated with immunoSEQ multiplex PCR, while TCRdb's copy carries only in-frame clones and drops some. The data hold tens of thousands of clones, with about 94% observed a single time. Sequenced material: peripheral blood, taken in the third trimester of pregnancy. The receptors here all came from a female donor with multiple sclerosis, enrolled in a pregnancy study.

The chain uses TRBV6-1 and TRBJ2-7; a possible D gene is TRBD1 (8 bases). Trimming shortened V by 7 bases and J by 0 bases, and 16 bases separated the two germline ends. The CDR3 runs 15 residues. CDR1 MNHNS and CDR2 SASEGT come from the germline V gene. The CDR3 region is CASTYRGGSSYEQYF. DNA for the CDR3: TGTGCCAGCACCTACAGGGGGGGTAGCTCCTACGAGCAGTACTTC.

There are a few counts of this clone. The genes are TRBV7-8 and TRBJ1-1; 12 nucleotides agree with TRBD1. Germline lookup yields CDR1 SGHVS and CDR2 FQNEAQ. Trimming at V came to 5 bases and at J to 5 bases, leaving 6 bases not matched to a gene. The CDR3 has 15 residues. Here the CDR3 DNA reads TGTGCCAGCAGCAGCCCGGGACAGGGGGCTACTGAAGCTTTCTTT. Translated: CASSSPGQGATEAFF.